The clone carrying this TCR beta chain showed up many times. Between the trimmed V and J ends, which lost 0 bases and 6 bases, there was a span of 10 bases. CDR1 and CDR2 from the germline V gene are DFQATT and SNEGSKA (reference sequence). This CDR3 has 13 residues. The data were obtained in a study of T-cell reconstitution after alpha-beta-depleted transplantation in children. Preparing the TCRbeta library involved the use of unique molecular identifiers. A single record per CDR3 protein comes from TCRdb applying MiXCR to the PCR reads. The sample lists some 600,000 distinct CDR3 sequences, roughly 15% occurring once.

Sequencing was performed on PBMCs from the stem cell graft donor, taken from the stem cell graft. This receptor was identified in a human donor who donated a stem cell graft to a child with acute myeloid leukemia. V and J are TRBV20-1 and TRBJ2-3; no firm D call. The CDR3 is CSARDPGRDTQYF. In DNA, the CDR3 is TGCAGTGCTAGAGATCCTGGAAGGGATACGCAGTATTTT.